This is a list of T cell receptor beta chains from one sample in a study of T cells after yellow fever vaccination. TCRdb reprocessed the 5' RACE reads via MiXCR and lists one record per CDR3 protein. The table includes more than 300,000 distinct CDR3 sequences, approximately 12% detected once. Sequenced here: CD4+ T cells sorted from PBMCs, sampled 45 days after the yellow fever booster vaccination. The receptors were gathered from a man younger than 30 who received the YFV17D yellow fever vaccine. The CDR3 runs from the conserved cysteine through the conserved F or W. D genes are given only for firm matches. Clone size appears in some rows only: once, few, many, or a class for an expanded clone.

d_call: -; v_call: TRBV6-5; clone_size: -; j_call: TRBJ2-3; cdr3_aa: CASSTKDSTDTQYF; cdr3_nt: TGTGCCAGCAGCACCAAGGACAGCACAGATACGCAGTATTTT
d_call: -; v_call: TRBV10-3; clone_size: many; j_call: TRBJ2-7; cdr3_aa: CAISEDRYEQYF; cdr3_nt: TGTGCCATCAGTGAGGACCGCTACGAGCAGTACTTC
d_call: -; v_call: TRBV12-3/TRBV12-4; clone_size: few; j_call: TRBJ2-3; cdr3_aa: CASRAMDSTDTQYF; cdr3_nt: TGTGCCAGCAGGGCAATGGACAGCACAGATACGCAGTATTTT
d_call: -; v_call: TRBV20-1; clone_size: -; j_call: TRBJ2-4; cdr3_aa: CSARLGAKNIQYF; cdr3_nt: TGCAGTGCTAGATTAGGGGCCAAAAACATTCAGTACTTC
d_call: -; v_call: TRBV11-3; clone_size: many; j_call: TRBJ2-1; cdr3_aa: CASSLLGGGEQFF; cdr3_nt: TGTGCCAGCAGCTTACTCGGGGGTGGAGAGCAGTTCTTC
d_call: -; v_call: TRBV5-5; clone_size: many; j_call: TRBJ1-4; cdr3_aa: CASSTVANSNEKLFF; cdr3_nt: TGTGCCAGCAGCACCGTTGCGAATTCTAATGAAAAACTGTTTTTT
d_call: -; v_call: TRBV5-1; clone_size: -; j_call: TRBJ2-2; cdr3_aa: CASSLDDGSTGELFF; cdr3_nt: TGCGCCAGCAGCTTGGATGACGGAAGCACCGGGGAGCTGTTTTTT
d_call: -; v_call: TRBV12-3/TRBV12-4; clone_size: -; j_call: TRBJ2-7; cdr3_aa: CASSFRGAGSYEQYF; cdr3_nt: TGTGCCAGCAGTTTTAGGGGGGCTGGCTCCTACGAGCAGTACTTC
d_call: TRBD1; v_call: TRBV18; clone_size: few; j_call: TRBJ1-1; cdr3_aa: CASSPSIDRGFAEAFF; cdr3_nt: TGTGCCAGCTCACCATCCATTGACAGGGGATTCGCTGAAGCTTTCTTT
d_call: -; v_call: TRBV12-3/TRBV12-4; clone_size: few; j_call: TRBJ1-2; cdr3_aa: CASSLGQGILGYTF; cdr3_nt: TGTGCCAGCAGTTTGGGGCAGGGGATCCTTGGCTACACCTTC
d_call: -; v_call: TRBV28; clone_size: few; j_call: TRBJ1-6; cdr3_aa: CAAGWLGDSPLHF; cdr3_nt: TGTGCCGCAGGTTGGTTGGGTGATTCACCCCTCCACTTT
d_call: -; v_call: TRBV12-3/TRBV12-4; clone_size: -; j_call: TRBJ1-4; cdr3_aa: CASRGPNNEKLFF; cdr3_nt: TGTGCCAGCAGGGGACCGAATAATGAAAAACTGTTTTTT
d_call: TRBD2; v_call: TRBV20-1; clone_size: few; j_call: TRBJ2-3; cdr3_aa: CSASQPSGTTDTQYF; cdr3_nt: TGCAGTGCTAGTCAACCTAGCGGGACCACAGATACGCAGTATTTT
d_call: -; v_call: TRBV7-9; clone_size: many; j_call: TRBJ2-5; cdr3_aa: CASSQSRETQYF; cdr3_nt: TGTGCCAGCAGTCAAAGTCGGGAGACCCAGTACTTC
d_call: -; v_call: TRBV6-5; clone_size: few; j_call: TRBJ2-5; cdr3_aa: CASSYSTGAVETQYF; cdr3_nt: TGTGCCAGCAGTTACTCGACAGGTGCGGTGGAGACCCAGTACTTC
d_call: -; v_call: TRBV21-1; clone_size: -; j_call: TRBJ1-1; cdr3_aa: CASTGVVTEAFF; cdr3_nt: TGTGCCAGCACCGGGGTAGTCACTGAAGCTTTCTTT
d_call: -; v_call: TRBV28; clone_size: few; j_call: TRBJ1-1; cdr3_aa: CASSLWRQAVEAFF; cdr3_nt: TGTGCCAGCAGTTTATGGCGACAGGCTGTTGAAGCTTTCTTT
d_call: -; v_call: TRBV7-2; clone_size: -; j_call: TRBJ2-3; cdr3_aa: CASSSMGAESDTQYF; cdr3_nt: TGTGCCAGCAGCTCAATGGGAGCGGAGTCAGATACGCAGTATTTT
d_call: -; v_call: TRBV6-5; clone_size: -; j_call: TRBJ2-7; cdr3_aa: CASSYSADGAYEQYF; cdr3_nt: TGTGCCAGCAGTTACTCGGCGGACGGGGCCTACGAGCAGTACTTC
d_call: TRBD2; v_call: TRBV29-1; clone_size: -; j_call: TRBJ2-1; cdr3_aa: CSVDGPVWNYRSGMGNEQFF; cdr3_nt: TGCAGCGTTGACGGCCCCGTGTGGAACTATCGTAGCGGGATGGGGAATGAGCAGTTCTTC